The 27 T cell receptor beta chains presented below share a single source sample, sequenced in a study of blood T cells in healthy people across ages. Together with a sample-barcoded 5' primer, a J-beta primer mix was included in a second PCR lasting roughly 6 to 12 cycles. MiXCR, applied by TCRdb to the 5' RACE reads, yields one record per CDR3 protein. This table holds hundreds of thousands of distinct CDR3 sequences, more than 45% found once. The sample comprised blood. The source is a woman older than 75 in good health.

This clonotype came up a few times. The J gene is TRBJ2-7, the V gene TRBV27, with D tentatively TRBD2 (5 bases). V was shortened by 3 bases and J by 3 bases, with 12 bases between the two germline ends. The CDR3 totals 14 residues. CDR1 is MNHEY, CDR2 SMNVEV, per germline (reference sequence). In DNA, the CDR3 is TGTGCCAGCAGTTTCGATCCTAGCAGCTACGAGCAGTACTTC. Its translation is CASSFDPSSYEQYF.

The chain couples TRBV12-3 or TRBV12-4 to TRBJ1-2; 8 bases agree with TRBD1. This CDR3 spans 13 amino acids. The V gene end was trimmed by 8 bases and the J gene end by 4 bases; junction bases not matched to a gene: 6. CDR3 region: CASRAGTGYGYTF. CDR3 DNA: TGTGCCAGCCGCGCCGGGACAGGCTATGGCTACACCTTC.

This clonotype has more than one count but fewer than ten. The chain links TRBV6-6 to TRBJ2-7, with a weak D call TRBD2 (5 bases). With 4 bases removed from V and 3 bases from J, the gap between germline ends came to 10 bases. This CDR3 has 13 amino acids. Germline CDR1 and CDR2: MNHNY and SVGAGI (reference sequence). The CDR3 DNA reads TGTGCCAGCAGTTTAGGCGAGGGCTACGAGCAGTACTTC. It yields the protein CASSLGEGYEQYF.

This rearrangement joins TRBV6-5 to TRBJ2-1; D gene unclear. The CDR3 is 11 residues long. Trimming left V 0 bases short and J 9 bases short, with 3 bases between. Germline V lookup: CDR1 MNHEY, CDR2 SVGAGI. The CDR3 DNA reads TGTGCCAGCAGTTACTCTAGTGAGCAGTTCTTC. Its protein is CASSYSSEQFF.

For this clonotype: A much larger clone sits a single nucleotide away, making a read error possible. Here the CDR3 DNA reads TGCAGCGTTGACGCAGGGTGGGGATACGGGCAGTACTTC. Amino acid sequence: CSVDAGWGYGQYF. V and J are TRBV29-1 and TRBJ2-5, with D possibly TRBD1 on 5 matching bases. V was cut by 3 bases and J by 11 bases, with 19 bases left in between. The CDR3 has 13 residues. In germline, CDR1 is SQVTM, CDR2 ANQGSEA. The whole variable domain, filled in from reference TRBV29-1 and TRBJ2-5, reads SAVISQKPSRDICQRGTSLTIQCQVDSQVTMMFWYRQQPGQSLTLIATANQGSEATYESGFVIDKFPISRPNLTFSTLTVSNMSPEDSSIYLCSVDAGWGYGQYFGPGTRLLVL.

The gene calls are TRBV2 and TRBJ2-7; D remains ambiguous. The CDR3 covers 10 residues. Germline CDR1 reads SNHLY; CDR2 reads FYNNEI. V lost 6 bases to trimming and J lost 3 bases, with 3 bases between them. The CDR3 protein is CASSHYEQYF. The CDR3 DNA follows: TGTGCCAGCAGCCACTACGAGCAGTACTTC.

In its sample, this clonotype was seen many times. The chain has TRBV20-1 and TRBJ2-5; a possible D gene is TRBD1 (5 bases). Trimming stripped 2 bases from V and 5 bases from J, with 15 bases between. Germline lookup yields CDR1 DFQATT and CDR2 SNEGSKA (reference sequence). The CDR3 loop spans 14 amino acids. The CDR3 coding sequence is TGCAGTGCTAGAAAGACAGCCGCCGGTGAGACCCAGTACTTC. Its protein is CSARKTAAGETQYF.

This clonotype was found a few times. The rearrangement joins TRBV20-1 to TRBJ2-3, with TRBD2 matching over 8 bases. The CDR3 is 16 amino acids. Looked up from germline, CDR1 is DFQATT and CDR2 is SNEGSKA (reference sequence). V lost 4 bases to trimming and J lost 5 bases; unmatched junction nucleotides: 14. Here the CDR3 reads CSATTHSGMGRDTQYF. CDR3 DNA sequence: TGCAGTGCTACGACCCATAGCGGGATGGGAAGAGATACGCAGTATTTT.

This clonotype has a count of ten or more. DNA for the CDR3: TGCAGTGCTAGCTCTTTCTTAGGTAGCACAGATACGCAGTATTTT. Its translation: CSASSFLGSTDTQYF. The rearrangement joins TRBV20-1 to TRBJ2-3; no reliable D call. The ends were cut back, 3 bases at V and 0 bases at J, with 13 bases in the middle. Germline-derived CDR1 and CDR2 are DFQATT and SNEGSKA (reference sequence). The CDR3 is 15 residues long.

The chain links TRBV2 to TRBJ1-4, with D possibly TRBD1 on 6 matching bases. There are 15 residues in the CDR3. Germline CDR1 reads SNHLY; CDR2 reads FYNNEI. The V gene lost 6 bases and the J gene lost 8 bases, with 19 bases spanning the gap. CDR3 nucleotides: TGTGCCAGCAGCAAACTATCCGATACAGGGGAAAAACTGTTTTTT. Protein sequence: CASSKLSDTGEKLFF.

This clonotype was observed a single time. V usage is TRBV29-1 and J usage is TRBJ2-7; 11 nucleotides line up with TRBD2. The V and J ends lost 3 bases and 3 bases, in that order; junction bases with no gene match: 4. Per germline, CDR1 SQVTM and CDR2 ANQGSEA. This CDR3 has 14 amino acids. The CDR3, as DNA: TGCAGCGTTGAGGTACTAGCGGGAGTCTACGAGCAGTACTTC. This codes for CSVEVLAGVYEQYF.

In its sample, this clonotype was seen many times. The junction shows a germline mismatch at one end, possibly a read error. V is TRBV7-2 and J is TRBJ2-3; 8 positions match TRBD2. The germline CDR1 and CDR2 sequences are SGHTA and FQGNSA. The CDR3 runs 15 residues. CDR3 DNA: TGTGCCAGCAACAAAGCGGGGGCAACCACATATACGCAGTATTTT. The encoded protein is CASNKAGATTYTQYF.

This clonotype was counted a few times. The chain has TRBV28 and TRBJ1-2; 7 bases fit TRBD1. This CDR3 contains 12 residues. V shed 10 bases and J 7 bases; nucleotides not matched to a gene: 9. In germline, CDR1 is MDHEN, CDR2 SYDVKM. The CDR3 sequence is CATWRGPGGYTF. In DNA form, the CDR3 reads TGTGCCACCTGGAGGGGGCCCGGTGGCTACACCTTC.

Concerning this clonotype itself: An end of the junction differs from the germline gene, which may be a read error. This chain uses TRBV2 with TRBJ2-5; D possibly matches TRBD1 or TRBD2 (5 bases each). Germline CDR1 and CDR2: SNHLY and FYNNEI. The CDR3 is 14 amino acids. CDR3 nucleotides: TGTACCAGCAGGGTCCAGGCCGGAGGAGAGACCCAGTACTTC. This codes for CTSRVQAGGETQYF.

This clonotype was counted ten times or more. The chain carries TRBV18 and TRBJ2-5; D call uncertain. Per germline, CDR1 KGHSH and CDR2 LQKENI. This CDR3 spans 12 amino acids. Trimming removed 5 bases at V and 4 bases at J, with 8 bases between. The CDR3 sequence is CASSTKGETQYF. Here the CDR3 DNA reads TGTGCCAGCTCAACCAAGGGAGAGACCCAGTACTTC.

About this clonotype itself: A much larger clone sits a single nucleotide away, making a read error possible. The chain links TRBV3-1 to TRBJ2-1, with D unresolved. The CDR3 sequence is 14 residues long. The V and J ends lost 6 bases and 13 bases respectively, with 22 bases between them. The V gene's germline CDR1 is LGHDT and CDR2 YNNKEL (reference sequence). The DNA for the CDR3 is TGTGCCAGCAGTACCCCTCAAAGGGTGGAGACCCAGTTCTTC. Its translation: CASSTPQRVETQFF.

This clonotype was observed many times. The chain has TRBV29-1 and TRBJ2-3, with D possibly being TRBD1 (5 bases). Germline CDR1 and CDR2: SQVTM and ANQGSEA. The ends were cut back, 1 base at V and 0 bases at J, with 8 bases in the middle. The CDR3 spans 14 residues. CDR3 region: CSVEAQGSTDTQYF. DNA of the CDR3: TGCAGCGTTGAAGCGCAGGGCAGCACAGATACGCAGTATTTT.

Concerning this clonotype: This clone may be a read error of a much larger clone one base away. This chain connects TRBV29-1 to TRBJ2-6; D is uncertain. Trimming stripped 2 bases from V and 1 base from J, with 6 bases between. The CDR3 is 14 residues long. Germline V lookup: CDR1 SQVTM, CDR2 ANQGSEA. This CDR3 is CSVETTSGANVLTF. The CDR3 nucleotides read TGCAGCGTTGAAACGACTTCTGGGGCCAACGTCCTGACTTTC.

This chain joins TRBV30 and TRBJ1-4, with 9 bases lining up with TRBD1. The trim removed 5 bases at V and 8 bases at J, leaving 9 bases unmatched. The CDR3 runs to 14 residues. Per the germline V gene, CDR1 is GTSNPN and CDR2 is SVGIG (reference sequence). CDR3 loop: CAWGTGTGTEKLFF. CDR3 DNA: TGTGCCTGGGGCACCGGGACAGGGACCGAAAAACTGTTTTTT. Full variable domain (missing parts from reference TRBV30 and TRBJ1-4): SQTIHQWPATLVQPVGSPLSLECTVEGTSNPNLYWYRQAAGRGLQLLFYSVGIGQISSEVPQNLSASRPQDRQFILSSKKLLLSDSGFYLCAWGTGTGTEKLFFGSGTQLSVL.

A note on this clonotype: A read error may be the cause here, since a much bigger clone is one base away. V gene TRBV12-3 or TRBV12-4 combines with J gene TRBJ2-4, with a weak D call TRBD1 (6 bases). The closer fit of TRBJ2-7 to the DNA end suggests the J call may be wrong. This CDR3 is built from 14 residues. CDR3 nucleotides: TGTACCAGCACCTTAACAGGGATGGACTACGAGCAGTACTTC. Translation: CTSTLTGMDYEQYF.

The chain employs TRBV9 and TRBJ1-2, with D unresolved. CDR1 and CDR2 from the germline V gene are SGDLS and YYNGEE. The CDR3 extends over 14 amino acids. Between the trimmed V and J ends, which lost 0 bases and 5 bases, there was a span of 11 bases. The CDR3 DNA reads TGTGCCAGCAGCGTAGAGGTCAGCAAATATGGCTACACCTTC. This codes for CASSVEVSKYGYTF.

Of note for this clonotype: One junction end does not reproduce the germline sequence, and a read error may be involved. The chain employs TRBV20-1 and TRBJ2-7; possible D gene TRBD1, 6 bases. The length of the CDR3 is 14 residues. The germline V gene encodes CDR1 DFQATT and CDR2 SNEGSKA (reference sequence). The CDR3 DNA sequence: TGCAGTGCAAGAGAACAGGGAAGAGGCTACGAGCAGTACTTC. This translates into CSAREQGRGYEQYF.

This clonotype has just a few counts. This chain joins TRBV7-9 and TRBJ2-1; perhaps D is TRBD1 or TRBD2 (7 bases each). The CDR3 extends over 17 amino acids. The ends were cut back, 0 bases at V and 3 bases at J, with 15 bases in the middle. Germline V lookup: CDR1 SEHNR, CDR2 FQNEAQ (reference sequence). CDR3 DNA sequence: TGTGCCAGCAGCTTAGCAGGGGGCGGGGGTCTCTACAATGAGCAGTTCTTC. Translation gives CASSLAGGGGLYNEQFF.

Notes on this clonotype: A read error may explain this, as a much larger clone is one base away. CDR3 sequence: CASSVEAGRNEQFF. The DNA of the CDR3 is TGCGCCAGCAGCGTGGAAGCGGGACGGAATGAGCAGTTCTTC. The rearrangement uses TRBV5-1 and TRBJ2-1; 7 bases are shared with TRBD2. CDR3 length: 14 residues. Trimming cost V 4 bases and J 7 bases; bases outside gene matches: 8. The V gene's germline CDR1 is SGHRS and CDR2 YFSETQ.

The gene calls are TRBV20-1 and TRBJ2-1; the D is unclear. V lost 0 bases and J lost 0, with 15 bases in between. Germline V gives CDR1 DFQATT, CDR2 SNEGSKA (reference sequence). The CDR3 has 17 amino acids. CDR3 in DNA: TGCAGTGCTAGAGATTCTACCGGGCCCTACTCCTACAATGAGCAGTTCTTC. Amino acids: CSARDSTGPYSYNEQFF.

Concerning this clonotype: Possible read error: a much larger clone is one base away. The V gene is TRBV3-1, the J gene TRBJ2-1; possibly TRBD1 for D (6 bases). Germline CDR1 reads LGHDT; CDR2 reads YNNKEL (reference sequence). Trimming pared 11 bases from V and 13 bases from J, leaving 21 bases between. The CDR3 covers 12 residues. The chain's CDR3 is CAPRKGGETQFF. In DNA, the CDR3 is TGTGCCCCGCGCAAAGGGGGAGAGACCCAGTTCTTC.

In this sample, this clonotype turned up many times. The V call is TRBV2, the J call TRBJ2-3, with a weak D call TRBD2 (5 bases). Trimming left V 6 bases short and J 2 bases short, with 15 bases between. Germline V CDR1 and CDR2: SNHLY, FYNNEI. The CDR3 consists of 15 residues. The CDR3 coding sequence is TGTGCCAGCAGATCTCGACTACTACTCACAGATACGCAGTATTTT. This translates into CASRSRLLLTDTQYF.